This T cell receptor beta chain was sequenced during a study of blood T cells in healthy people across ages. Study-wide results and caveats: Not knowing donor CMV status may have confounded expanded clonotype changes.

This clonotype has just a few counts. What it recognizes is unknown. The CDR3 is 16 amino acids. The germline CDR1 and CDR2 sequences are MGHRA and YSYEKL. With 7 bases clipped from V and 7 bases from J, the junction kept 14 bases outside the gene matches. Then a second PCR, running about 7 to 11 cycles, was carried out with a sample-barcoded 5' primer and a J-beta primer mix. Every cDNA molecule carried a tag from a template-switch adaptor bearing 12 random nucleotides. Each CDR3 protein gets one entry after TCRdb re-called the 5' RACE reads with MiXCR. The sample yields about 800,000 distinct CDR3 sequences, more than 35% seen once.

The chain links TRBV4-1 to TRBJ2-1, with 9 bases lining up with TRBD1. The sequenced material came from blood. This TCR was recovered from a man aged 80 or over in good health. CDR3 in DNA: TGCGCCAGCAAGAATCTCGGGACAGGGCTATGGAATGAGCAGTTCTTC. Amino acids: CASKNLGTGLWNEQFF.